These T cell receptor beta chains were read from a single sample in a study of CD8+CD57+ T cells in acquired aplastic anemia. In TCRdb, the reads were re-called with MiXCR into one record per CDR3 protein. The sample consists of some 150,000 distinct CDR3 sequences, 70% to 75% of them appearing once. Sequencing was done on a sample of sorted CD4+, CD8+, or CD8+CD57+ T cells (not recorded which) from PBMCs. These TCRs come from a human donor with aplastic anemia. The CDR3 runs from the conserved cysteine through the conserved F or W. The D gene is left open where the match is weak. Size values are once, few and many counts, or a class for expanded clones, and some rows have none.

v_gene	abundance	len	d_gene	j_gene	CDR3nt	CDR3aa
TRBV20-1	.	14	TRBD2	TRBJ2-7	TGCAGTGCCTCCCGACGCGGGAGGACCTACGAGCAGTACTTC	CSASRRGRTYEQYF
TRBV10-1	.	15	.	TRBJ2-1	TGCGCCAGCAGTCCGGTGGGGTCTTCCTACAATGAGCAGTTCTTC	CASSPVGSSYNEQFF
TRBV12-5	.	13	TRBD1	TRBJ1-1	TGTGCTAGTGGTTGGGATACAGGGGGTCTAGCTTTCTTT	CASGWDTGGLAFF
TRBV24-1	.	16	.	TRBJ2-1	TGTGCCACCAGTGACCCAACTGGACGCTCCTACAATGAGCAGTTCTTC	CATSDPTGRSYNEQFF
TRBV7-2	once	16	TRBD2	TRBJ2-1	TGTGCCAGCAGCTTAGCAACGGCTAGCGGGTACAATGAGCAGTTCTTC	CASSLATASGYNEQFF
TRBV10-3	.	15	.	TRBJ1-6	TGTGCCATCAGTGAGTCGCAGGGCAATAATTCACCCCTCCACTTT	CAISESQGNNSPLHF
TRBV24-1	.	16	TRBD1	TRBJ2-3	TGTGCCACCAGTGAACCCGGACAGGGTAGAACAGATACGCAGTATTTT	CATSEPGQGRTDTQYF
TRBV19	.	14	.	TRBJ1-2	TGTGCCAGTAGTATCATAGGACGAGGACATGGCTACACCTTC	CASSIIGRGHGYTF
TRBV10-3	.	13	TRBD1	TRBJ2-7	TGTGCCACCACTGGGACAGGGTCCTACGAGCAGTACTTC	CATTGTGSYEQYF
TRBV24-1	.	14	TRBD2	TRBJ2-2	TGTGCCACCAGTGTATCGGGAGGTGCCGGGGAGCTGTTTTTT	CATSVSGGAGELFF
TRBV15	.	16	TRBD1	TRBJ1-5	TGTGCCACCAGCACCTGGACAGGGGCGACAAATCAGCCCCAGCATTTT	CATSTWTGATNQPQHF
TRBV10-3	.	16	TRBD1	TRBJ1-6	TGTGCCATCGCCGCACACGGGACAGGGAAGATTTCACCCCTCCACTTT	CAIAAHGTGKISPLHF
TRBV20-1	.	13	.	TRBJ1-1	TGCAGTGCTATCCTAGGTCGGAACACTGAAGCTTTCTTT	CSAILGRNTEAFF
TRBV2	.	13	TRBD1	TRBJ2-7	TGTGCCAGCAGCGACACAGGGGGCGGCGAGCAGTACTTC	CASSDTGGGEQYF
TRBV7-2	few	18	TRBD2	TRBJ2-7	TGTGCCAGCAGCCCCCCCGCCGAGCGGGAGGAGGTGCGGGACGAGCAGTACTTC	CASSPPAEREEVRDEQYF
TRBV6-2/TRBV6-3	once	14	.	TRBJ2-7	TGTGCCAGTTGGGGGCGGGAGAGCTCCTACGAGCAGTACTTC	CASWGRESSYEQYF
TRBV7-8	.	15	.	TRBJ2-7	TGTGCCAGTAGCCCCCGGACTGAGGCGGCCTACGAGCAGTACTTC	CASSPRTEAAYEQYF
TRBV7-9	.	14	.	TRBJ2-7	TGTGCCAGCAGCTTGAACGTAGGAGCCTACGAGCAGTACTTC	CASSLNVGAYEQYF
TRBV15	once	13	.	TRBJ2-7	TGTGCCACCAGCAGAGCACTGCGGCACGAGCAGTACTTC	CATSRALRHEQYF
TRBV10-1	.	18	TRBD2	TRBJ2-5	TGCGCCAGCAGTGAGTCCTCTAGCGGGGGAACACTCCGGGAGACCCAGTACTTC	CASSESSSGGTLRETQYF
TRBV15	.	15	.	TRBJ1-1	TGTGCCACCAGCAGAGATCCACGAACGGATACTGAAGTTTTCTTT	CATSRDPRTDTEVFF
TRBV5-1	.	14	TRBD2	TRBJ2-7	TGCGCCAGCAGCTTGGCACGGGGGGTAGGCGAGCAGTACTTC	CASSLARGVGEQYF
TRBV7-3	.	15	TRBD1	TRBJ2-1	TGTGCCAGCAGCTCAGGGACAGGGAGTTACAATGAGCAGTTCTTC	CASSSGTGSYNEQFF
TRBV20-1	.	12	.	TRBJ2-5	TGCAGTGCTAGAATTGGCGGGGAGACCCAGTACTTC	CSARIGGETQYF
TRBV12-3/TRBV12-4	few	14	.	TRBJ1-6	TGTGCCAGCAGTTTCCACAGGGCTGGATCACCCCTCCACTTT	CASSFHRAGSPLHF
TRBV24-1	.	15	.	TRBJ1-5	TGTGCCACCAGTGTGGGGGGGGCGCTGGGTCAGCCCCAGCATTTT	CATSVGGALGQPQHF
TRBV10-3	.	15	TRBD1	TRBJ2-7	TGTGCCATCAGTGGGGGGACAGGGTCAACCTACGAGCAGTACTTC	CAISGGTGSTYEQYF
TRBV5-1	few	15	.	TRBJ2-1	TGCGCCAGCAGCTTGGGTGGGAATTCCTACAATGAGCAGTTCTTC	CASSLGGNSYNEQFF
TRBV15	.	16	TRBD1	TRBJ1-3	TGTGCCACCAGCAGGACAGGGAAGGTTGATAGAAACACCATATATTTT	CATSRTGKVDRNTIYF
TRBV20-1	.	14	.	TRBJ1-5	TGCAGTGCTAGGGACGGGGGTAGCGATCAGCCCCAGCATTTT	CSARDGGSDQPQHF
TRBV5-6	.	11	.	TRBJ2-5	TGTGCCAGCAGCGACTGGGAGACCCAGTACTTC	CASSDWETQYF
TRBV20-1	.	11	.	TRBJ1-2	TGCAGTGCTAGGGGTGTCGATGGCTACACCTTC	CSARGVDGYTF
TRBV20-1	few	13	TRBD2	TRBJ2-1	TGCAGTGAGGCGGGGGGGCCGAGCAATGAGCAGTTCTTC	CSEAGGPSNEQFF
TRBV2	.	14	.	TRBJ1-1	TGTGCCAGCAGTGAGGTGGAGCGGAGCACTGAAGCTTTCTTT	CASSEVERSTEAFF
TRBV7-6	.	12	.	TRBJ2-1	TGTGCCAGCAGCTTAACCCGACAGAGGGAGTTCTTC	CASSLTRQREFF
TRBV7-9	.	15	.	TRBJ2-5	TGTGCCAGCAGCTTAAACAGGGTGTTAGGAGAGACCCAGTACTTC	CASSLNRVLGETQYF
TRBV7-9	.	19	TRBD1	TRBJ2-3	TGTGCCAGCAGCTCGAACCGACAGGGGGATCGTGATAGCACAGATACGCAGTATTTT	CASSSNRQGDRDSTDTQYF
TRBV19	.	14	TRBD1	TRBJ2-2	TGTGCCAGTATTGAGGACAGGGGCGGGGGGGAGCTGTTTTTT	CASIEDRGGGELFF
TRBV19	.	16	TRBD2	TRBJ2-1	TGTGCCAGCGGACTAGCGGGAGGGAGCTCCTACAATGAGCAGTTCTTC	CASGLAGGSSYNEQFF
TRBV19	.	12	.	TRBJ1-4	TGTGCCAGTACCCCGGGAAGGGAAAAACTGTTTTTT	CASTPGREKLFF
TRBV12-3/TRBV12-4	.	15	.	TRBJ1-5	TGTGCCAGCAGTACCTCAGGGCTAAGCAATCAGCCCCAGCATTTT	CASSTSGLSNQPQHF
TRBV10-3	.	16	TRBD1	TRBJ1-1	TGTGCCATCAGTGACCCCGGGACAGGGGGACATACTGAAGCTTTCTTT	CAISDPGTGGHTEAFF
TRBV10-3	few	13	.	TRBJ2-7	TGTGCCATCACCTCCGGGTCAGCCTACGAGCAGTACTTC	CAITSGSAYEQYF
TRBV12-3/TRBV12-4	.	13	.	TRBJ1-2	TGTGCCAGCAGTTTAGGGACACGCTATGGCTACACCTTC	CASSLGTRYGYTF
TRBV6-4	medium-sized	15	.	TRBJ2-6	TGTGCCAGCAGTGACGTTACCTCTGGGGCCAACGTCCTGACTTTC	CASSDVTSGANVLTF
TRBV7-6	few	17	.	TRBJ2-1	TGTGCCAGCAGCTTAGGGCGACAGGGAGGGCTCTACAATGAGCAGTTCTTC	CASSLGRQGGLYNEQFF
TRBV9	.	15	.	TRBJ2-7	TGTGCCAGCAGCGTAGATGGGGGAGGTACCTACGAGCAGTACTTC	CASSVDGGGTYEQYF
TRBV15	.	15	.	TRBJ2-1	TGTGCCACCGGCAGAGATGGGACGGCTAACAATGAGCAGTTCTTC	CATGRDGTANNEQFF
TRBV7-2	.	12	.	TRBJ1-2	TGTGCCAGCAGCTTAGTAGCCTATGGCTACACCTTC	CASSLVAYGYTF
TRBV6-4	many	15	TRBD1	TRBJ2-2	TGTGCCAGCAGTGCCGGGACAGGGGACACCGGGGAGCTGTTTTTT	CASSAGTGDTGELFF